The TCR beta chain under discussion was sequenced for a study of early T cells in non-severe SARS-CoV-2 infection. This CDR3 region has 13 residues. CDR1 and CDR2 from the germline V gene are DFQATT and SNEGSKA (reference sequence). With V trimmed by 3 bases and J by 3 bases, 4 bases remained unmatched. This clonotype was detected ten times or more. One entry per CDR3 protein results from TCRdb running MiXCR on the 5' RACE reads. The table includes approximately 76,000 distinct CDR3 sequences, over 11% detected once. Sequenced input: whole blood. The gene calls are TRBV20-1 and TRBJ1-1; 7 bases agree with TRBD1. The origin of this receptor is an adult who was a healthcare worker with PCR-confirmed SARS-CoV-2 infection or an uninfected control (not recorded which). In DNA form, the CDR3 reads TGCAGTGCTAGTAAGGGGGCGTACACTGAAGCTTTCTTT. It specifies CSASKGAYTEAFF.